The rows below give T cell receptor beta chains drawn from one sample of a study of cytomegalovirus exposure and HLA in healthy donors. Sequencing used immunoSEQ multiplex PCR; TCRdb keeps in-frame clones, though not all of them. The data show 100,000 or so clones, with 83% seen just once and 5.5% to 7% held by the top ten. The source material was PBMCs. These receptors came from a man between 18 and 35 years old in good health and CMV-seronegative. Each CDR3 is given with its conserved first and last residue. D genes are given only for firm matches. Part of the rows lack a size; the others show once, few, many or a class for expanded clones.

>TRBV6-6|TRBD1|few|TRBJ1-5
CASSSGQNQPQHF
TGTGCCAGCAGTTCGGGACAGAATCAGCCCCAGCATTTT
>TRBV7-6|.|.|TRBJ2-5
CASSLAARTLETQYF
TGTGCCAGCAGCTTAGCGGCCAGAACCCTAGAGACCCAGTACTTC
>TRBV9|.|.|TRBJ2-2
CASSVSSGQVNTGELFF
TGTGCCAGCAGCGTTTCCTCTGGACAAGTGAACACCGGGGAGCTGTTTTTT
>TRBV7-9|.|.|TRBJ2-3
CASSSGGPQSSTDTQYF
TGTGCCAGCAGCAGTGGGGGCCCACAGTCTAGCACAGATACGCAGTATTTT
>TRBV23-1|.|once|TRBJ1-5
CASTQGLVASNEQPQHF
TGCGCCAGCACCCAGGGGTTGGTAGCCTCGAACGAGCAGCCCCAGCATTTT
>TRBV7-9|TRBD1|.|TRBJ1-2
CASRTGNYGYTF
TGTGCCAGCAGGACAGGGAACTATGGCTACACCTTC
>TRBV6-6|.|.|TRBJ2-2
CASSQTGTLNTGELFF
TGTGCCAGCAGTCAGACCGGGACTTTGAACACCGGGGAGCTGTTTTTT
>TRBV7-3|TRBD1|.|TRBJ2-1
CASSLTGQARKFF
TGTGCCAGCAGCTTAACGGGACAGGCCCGAAAATTCTTC
>TRBV5-1|.|.|TRBJ1-4
CASSLVGPRVLNEKLFF
TGCGCCAGCAGCTTGGTGGGGCCCAGGGTTCTAAACGAAAAACTGTTTTTT
>TRBV5-6|.|few|TRBJ1-5
CASSLGAGSNQPQHF
TGTGCCAGCAGCTTAGGGGCAGGTAGCAATCAGCCCCAGCATTTT
>TRBV30|.|.|TRBJ1-2
CAWSPGNPSGYTF
TGTGCCTGGAGTCCCGGGAACCCCAGTGGCTACACCTTC
>TRBV6-5|.|.|TRBJ1-6
CASSYWEGNSPLHF
TGTGCCAGCAGTTACTGGGAGGGGAATTCACCCCTCCACTTT
>TRBV6-5|.|.|TRBJ2-3
CASSSTVTDTQYF
TGTGCCAGCAGTTCGACAGTCACAGATACGCAGTATTTT
>TRBV18|.|.|TRBJ2-7
CASSPTAPSYEQYF
TGTGCCAGCTCACCAACCGCCCCGAGCTACGAGCAGTACTTC
>TRBV14|.|.|TRBJ1-2
CASSQPGVHGYTF
TGTGCCAGCAGCCAACCGGGGGTACATGGCTACACCTTC
>TRBV11-2|TRBD1|.|TRBJ1-4
CVSSTRQGGSEKLFF
TGTGTCAGCAGCACTCGACAGGGAGGTAGTGAAAAACTGTTTTTT
>TRBV11-2|.|.|TRBJ1-1
CASSLARGWVDTEAFF
TGTGCCAGCAGCTTAGCTCGAGGGTGGGTAGATACTGAAGCTTTCTTT
>TRBV6-1|TRBD1|.|TRBJ2-7
CASRAGQGYEQYF
TGTGCCAGCCGGGCAGGACAGGGCTACGAGCAGTACTTC
>TRBV27|.|.|TRBJ2-1
CASSLSGAHEQFF
TGTGCCAGCAGTTTATCAGGGGCGCATGAGCAGTTCTTC
>TRBV9|TRBD2|once|TRBJ2-1
CASSAETSGGPYNEQFF
TGTGCCAGCAGCGCAGAGACTAGCGGAGGACCATACAATGAGCAGTTCTTC
>TRBV6-1|TRBD1|.|TRBJ2-2
CASSLGQGYTGELFF
TGTGCCAGCAGCTTGGGACAGGGGTACACCGGGGAGCTGTTTTTT
>TRBV13|TRBD2|.|TRBJ2-3
CASSFSGRTDTQYF
TGTGCCAGCAGCTTTAGCGGGAGGACAGATACGCAGTATTTT
>TRBV28|.|.|TRBJ1-2
CASNIPSAVGGYTF
TGTGCCAGCAATATACCCTCGGCGGTCGGTGGCTACACCTTC
>TRBV6-6|.|few|TRBJ1-4
CASSPTGGEGKLFF
TGTGCCAGCAGTCCCACGGGAGGAGAAGGAAAACTGTTTTTT
>TRBV25-1|TRBD2|.|TRBJ2-7
CASSESGTSGRAVNEQYF
TGTGCCAGCAGTGAATCAGGGACTAGCGGGAGGGCCGTCAACGAGCAGTACTTC
>TRBV6-5|TRBD1|.|TRBJ2-5
CASSYSRGLPETQYF
TGTGCCAGCAGTTACTCGAGGGGGCTCCCAGAGACCCAGTACTTC
>TRBV5-1|.|.|TRBJ1-1
CASSYSTANTEAFF
TGCGCCAGCAGCTATTCGACTGCGAACACTGAAGCTTTCTTT
>TRBV12-2|.|.|TRBJ2-1
CASRLARGSGSGEQFF
TGTGCAAGTCGCTTAGCCCGGGGTAGCGGGAGTGGAGAGCAGTTCTTC
>TRBV29-1|.|few|TRBJ2-2
CSVEGLGTGELFF
TGCAGCGTCGAGGGACTCGGCACCGGGGAGCTGTTTTTT
>TRBV9|TRBD1|.|TRBJ2-7
CASSARRDSSYEQYF
TGTGCCAGCAGCGCCCGACGGGACAGCTCCTACGAGCAGTACTTC
>TRBV10-3|TRBD1|.|TRBJ2-2
CASGYPGGTGELFF
TGTGCCAGCGGTTACCCAGGGGGCACCGGGGAGCTGTTTTTT
>TRBV7-9|TRBD1|.|TRBJ2-1
CASSLAQGANHEQFF
TGTGCCAGCAGCTTAGCGCAGGGGGCAAACCATGAGCAGTTCTTC
>TRBV29-1|.|.|TRBJ2-3
CSVAGASTDTQYF
TGCAGCGTTGCGGGAGCTAGCACAGATACGCAGTATTTT
>TRBV10-1|.|.|TRBJ1-1
CASSESLSRGRDTEAFF
TGCGCCAGCAGTGAGTCGTTGTCGCGGGGGCGCGATACTGAAGCTTTCTTT
>TRBV7-2|.|.|TRBJ1-1
CASSAQKNTEAFF
TGTGCCAGCAGCGCACAGAAGAACACTGAAGCTTTCTTT
>TRBV9|.|.|TRBJ2-2
CASSVALAGDDGELFF
TGTGCCAGCAGCGTAGCTTTGGCAGGGGATGACGGGGAGCTGTTTTTT
>TRBV7-9|.|.|TRBJ2-2
CASSVKGVGELFF
TGTGCCAGCAGCGTTAAGGGGGTCGGGGAGCTGTTTTTT
>TRBV6-1|.|.|TRBJ2-7
CASRGGPAYEQYF
TGTGCCAGCAGGGGGGGGCCGGCCTACGAGCAGTACTTC
>TRBV7-7|.|.|TRBJ2-5
CASSLDRQETQYF
TGTGCCAGCAGCTTAGATCGGCAAGAGACCCAGTACTTC
>TRBV7-3|.|once|TRBJ1-3
CASSLGPPPGNTIYF
TGTGCCAGCAGCCTAGGCCCCCCTCCAGGAAACACCATATATTTT
>TRBV6-5|.|.|TRBJ1-2
CASSLGPKGDGYTF
TGTGCCAGCAGTCTCGGGCCCAAGGGGGATGGCTACACCTTC
>TRBV5-4|TRBD1|.|TRBJ1-1
CASIGTGEAFF
TGTGCCAGCATAGGGACAGGGGAAGCTTTCTTT
>TRBV15|.|.|TRBJ1-2
CATSRGQNYGYTF
TGTGCCACCAGCAGAGGGCAAAACTATGGCTACACCTTC